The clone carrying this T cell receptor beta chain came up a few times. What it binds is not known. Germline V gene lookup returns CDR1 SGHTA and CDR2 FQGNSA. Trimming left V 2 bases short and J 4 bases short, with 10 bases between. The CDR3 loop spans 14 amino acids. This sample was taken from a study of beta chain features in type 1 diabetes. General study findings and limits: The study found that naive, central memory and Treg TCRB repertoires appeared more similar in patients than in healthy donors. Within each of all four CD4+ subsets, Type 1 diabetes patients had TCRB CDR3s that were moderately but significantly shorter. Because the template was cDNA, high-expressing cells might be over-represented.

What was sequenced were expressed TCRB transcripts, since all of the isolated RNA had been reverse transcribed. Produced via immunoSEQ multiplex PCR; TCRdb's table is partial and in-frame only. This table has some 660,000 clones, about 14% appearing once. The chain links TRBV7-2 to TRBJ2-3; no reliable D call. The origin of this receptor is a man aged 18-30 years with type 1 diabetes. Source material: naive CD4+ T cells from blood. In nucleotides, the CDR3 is TGTGCCAGCAGCTTATTATTAAGGGCAGATACGCAGTATTTT. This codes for CASSLLLRADTQYF.